The 14 T cell receptor beta chains presented below share a single source sample, sequenced in a study of radiation and T cells in renal cell carcinoma (dated by TCRdb to about 2020). The time point tag for this specimen amounts to: baseline pretreatment blood. The intended sense of this specimen's treatment or condition label: 15 Gy SBRT to primary tumor, nephrectomy 4 weeks later. Library preparation employed the immunoSEQ multiplex PCR assay. Sourced from immuneACCESS, this table was stored by TCRdb with only in-frame sequences that have V and J called. A share of the clones is absent; for the studies checked, an unresolved V gene accounts for under half, and the remainder has no known explanation. The sample contains 150,000 or so clones, nearly 90% of them found a single time. About 12% of the sample lies in the top ten. This material consisted of blood, taken from a patient whose treatment included radiotherapy and nephrectomy. The receptors were sampled from a woman in her forties or fifties with renal cell carcinoma.

This chain connects TRBV5-1 to TRBJ1-5; D might be TRBD1 (6 bases). The CDR3 totals 16 residues. The V end was cut by 0 bases, the J end by 5 bases, with 15 bases between. From germline, CDR1 is SGHRS and CDR2 YFSETQ. This CDR3 is CASSLEAGGRDQPQHF. In DNA form, the CDR3 reads TGCGCCAGCAGCTTGGAAGCGGGGGGCAGGGATCAGCCCCAGCATTTT.

The rearrangement links TRBV5-8 to TRBJ1-2; 7 nucleotides line up with TRBD1. J was trimmed by 2 bases and V by 0 bases; bases with no gene match: 4. The CDR3 length is 15 residues. Germline V CDR1 and CDR2: SGHTS, YDEGEE. DNA for the CDR3: TGTGCCAGCAGCTTGGTAGGGGGCGAAAACTATGGCTACACCTTC. Its translation: CASSLVGGENYGYTF.

This sequence joins TRBV9 and TRBJ2-1, with 7 bases identical to TRBD1. The CDR3 is 15 residues long. The V gene end was trimmed by 3 bases and the J gene end by 0 bases; junction bases not matched to a gene: 3. The V gene's germline CDR1 is SGDLS and CDR2 YYNGEE. The chain's CDR3 is CASSAQGSSYNEQFF. DNA of the CDR3: TGTGCCAGCAGCGCACAGGGGAGCTCCTACAATGAGCAGTTCTTC. The full variable domain, rest sourced from reference TRBV9 and TRBJ2-1, is DSGVTQTPKHLITATGQRVTLRCSPRSGDLSVYWYQQSLDQGLQFLIQYYNGEERAKGNILERFSAQQFPDLHSELNLSSLELGDSALYFCASSAQGSSYNEQFFGPGTRLTVL.

This sequence joins TRBV6-1 and TRBJ2-5; TRBD1 matches 9 bases. CDR1 is MNHNS and CDR2 is SASEGT in the germline V gene. The ends lost 8 bases at V and 5 bases at J; junction bases unmatched: 6. The CDR3 runs to 13 residues. The CDR3 DNA is TGTGCCAGCGCGAACAGGGGGCTTGAGACCCAGTACTTC. Translating gives CASANRGLETQYF.

This chain uses TRBV18 with TRBJ2-3; 9 positions agree with TRBD1. The CDR3 spans 15 residues. With V trimmed by 4 bases and J by 3 bases, 5 bases remained unmatched. Per germline, CDR1 KGHSH and CDR2 LQKENI. In nucleotides, the CDR3 is TGTGCCAGCTCACAAAACAGGGGGCTAACAGATACGCAGTATTTT. Protein: CASSQNRGLTDTQYF.

Many counts were recorded for this clone. The germline gene is not matched at one end of the junction; a read error may be the cause. The J gene is TRBJ2-3, the V gene TRBV7-7; 14 bases line up with TRBD2. Germline V lookup: CDR1 SSHAT, CDR2 FNYEAQ (reference sequence). The CDR3 contains 16 residues. The CDR3 DNA follows: TGTGCTAGCAGCCGAGGGACTAGCGGGGGTTCAGATACGCAGTATTTT. It translates to CASSRGTSGGSDTQYF.

V and J are TRBV30 and TRBJ2-7; 11 bases map to TRBD1. This CDR3 comprises 14 residues. Germline-derived CDR1 and CDR2 are GTSNPN and SVGIG (reference sequence). Germline trimming cut 4 bases from V and 7 bases from J; bases unmatched to any gene: 9. The CDR3 DNA sequence: TGTGCCTGGAACACCGGGACAGGGGGATTGGAGCAGTACTTC. Translation gives CAWNTGTGGLEQYF.

The rearrangement uses TRBV29-1 and TRBJ2-7; D is perhaps TRBD1 (6 bases). V was cut by 0 bases and J by 0 bases, with 15 bases left in between. The germline V gene encodes CDR1 SQVTM and CDR2 ANQGSEA. CDR3 size: 16 residues. Here the CDR3 reads CSVEDSRTGTSYEQYF. CDR3 in DNA: TGCAGCGTTGAAGATTCCAGAACAGGGACCTCCTACGAGCAGTACTTC.

The rearrangement uses TRBV7-2 and TRBJ2-5, with D possibly called TRBD1 or TRBD2 (6 bases each). The CDR3 loop spans 16 amino acids. Germline CDR1 SGHTA, CDR2 FQGNSA. Trimming took off 3 bases at V and 5 bases at J, with 19 bases between the two ends. For the CDR3, the DNA is TGTGCCAGCAGCTTTTTTGGGGGGCGCTTTCGTGAGACCCAGTACTTC. Translation gives CASSFFGGRFRETQYF.

Only one count was recorded for this clone. The chain has TRBV18 and TRBJ1-2; 7 nucleotides agree with TRBD1. The CDR3 has 14 residues. J gave up 4 bases and V 3 bases, and 5 bases lay outside the gene matches. The germline V gene encodes CDR1 KGHSH and CDR2 LQKENI. CDR3 bases: TGTGCCAGCTCACCTGTACAGGGGTTCTATGGCTACACCTTC. Residues: CASSPVQGFYGYTF.

CDR3 loop: CASSLATGGIYEQYF. The CDR3 nucleotides read TGTGCCAGCAGCTTAGCGACAGGGGGAATATACGAGCAGTACTTC. The V call is TRBV7-8, the J call TRBJ2-7; 9 bases agree with TRBD1. The germline V gene encodes CDR1 SGHVS and CDR2 FQNEAQ. This CDR3 region has 15 residues. The junction had 4 bases not matched to a gene; V was cut back by 0 bases and J by 4 bases. Full variable domain (missing parts from reference TRBV7-8 and TRBJ2-7): GAGVSQSPRYKVAKRGQDVALRCDPISGHVSLFWYQQALGQGPEFLTYFQNEAQLDKSGLPSDRFFAERPEGSVSTLKIQRTQQEDSAVYLCASSLATGGIYEQYFGPGTRLTVT.

This clone was picked up a small number of times. The V call is TRBV29-1, the J call TRBJ1-1; D gene uncertain. From germline, CDR1 is SQVTM and CDR2 ANQGSEA. This CDR3 is 13 amino acids long. The V and J ends lost 6 bases and 5 bases respectively, with 16 bases between them. CDR3: CSVSGRLGTEAFF. Written as DNA, the CDR3 is TGCAGCGTATCCGGACGGTTGGGAACTGAAGCTTTCTTT.

The chain has TRBV28 and TRBJ2-2; D is possibly TRBD1 or TRBD2 (5 bases each). V was trimmed by 10 bases and J by 3 bases, leaving 12 bases between them. Germline V gene lookup returns CDR1 MDHEN and CDR2 SYDVKM. This CDR3 spans 13 amino acids. CDR3 in amino acids: CATPGPYTGELFF. CDR3 sequence (DNA): TGTGCCACCCCGGGACCATACACCGGGGAGCTGTTTTTT. The full variable domain, completed using reference TRBV28 and TRBJ2-2, is DVKVTQSSRYLVKRTGEKVFLECVQDMDHENMFWYRQDPGLGLRLIYFSYDVKMKEKGDIPEGYSVSREKKERFSLILESASTNQTSMYLCATPGPYTGELFFGEGSRLTVL.

The CDR3 DNA reads TGTGCCAGCAGCCCCCTCGAGGGTACCGGGCAGCCCCAGCATTTT. Residues: CASSPLEGTGQPQHF. The chain couples TRBV7-8 to TRBJ1-5, with unresolved D. This CDR3 spans 15 amino acids. Per the germline V gene, CDR1 is SGHVS and CDR2 is FQNEAQ. V lost 5 bases to trimming and J lost 7 bases, with 18 bases between them.